The T cell receptor beta chain under discussion was sequenced for a study of cytomegalovirus exposure and HLA in healthy donors. Study details: It was reported in a later analysis that the 120 validation repertoires used the same platform as the 666 first-cohort repertoires.

The CDR3 sequence is 16 residues long. V shed 4 bases and J shed 3 bases, with 17 bases lying between them. The V gene's germline CDR1 is SGHTA and CDR2 FQGNSA. Generated by immunoSEQ multiplex PCR, the TCRdb table keeps only in-frame clones and is missing some. The sample lists 250,000 to 300,000 clones, approximately 86% occurring once. This chain links TRBV7-2 with TRBJ2-3, with D possibly matching TRBD1 (6 bases). The specimen was PBMCs. The TCR comes from a woman younger than 30 in good health and CMV-seronegative. CDR3 loop: CASSYRPGRGTDTQYF. The CDR3 bases are TGTGCCAGCAGCTATAGGCCGGGCAGGGGAACAGATACGCAGTATTTT.